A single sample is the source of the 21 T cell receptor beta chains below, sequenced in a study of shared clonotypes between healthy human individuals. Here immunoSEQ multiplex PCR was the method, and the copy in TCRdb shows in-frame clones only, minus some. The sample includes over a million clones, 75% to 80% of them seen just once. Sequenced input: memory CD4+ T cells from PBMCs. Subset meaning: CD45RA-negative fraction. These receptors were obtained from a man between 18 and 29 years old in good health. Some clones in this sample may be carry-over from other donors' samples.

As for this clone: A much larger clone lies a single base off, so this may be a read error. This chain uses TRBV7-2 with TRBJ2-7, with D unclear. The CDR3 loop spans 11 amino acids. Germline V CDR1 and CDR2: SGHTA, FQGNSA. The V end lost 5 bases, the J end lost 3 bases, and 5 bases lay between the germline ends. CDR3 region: CASSPYYEQYF. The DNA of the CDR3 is TGTGCCAGCAGCCCCTACTACGAGCAGTACTTC.

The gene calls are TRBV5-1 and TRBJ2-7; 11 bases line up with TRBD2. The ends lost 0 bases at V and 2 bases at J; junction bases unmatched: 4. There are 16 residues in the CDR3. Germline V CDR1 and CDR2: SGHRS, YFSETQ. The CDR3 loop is CASSLVLAGGTYEQYF. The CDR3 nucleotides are TGCGCCAGCAGCTTGGTTCTAGCGGGAGGAACCTACGAGCAGTACTTC.

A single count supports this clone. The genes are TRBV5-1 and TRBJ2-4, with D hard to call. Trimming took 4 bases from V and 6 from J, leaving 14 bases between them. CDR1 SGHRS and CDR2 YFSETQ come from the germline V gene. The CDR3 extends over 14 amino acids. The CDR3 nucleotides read TGCGCCAGCAGCCTTGACATCCCTCTAAACATTCAGTACTTC. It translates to CASSLDIPLNIQYF.

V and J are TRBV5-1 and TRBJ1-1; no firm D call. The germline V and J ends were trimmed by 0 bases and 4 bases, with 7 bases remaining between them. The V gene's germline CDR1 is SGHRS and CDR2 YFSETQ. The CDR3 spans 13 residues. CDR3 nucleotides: TGCGCCAGCAGCTTGGGACTCGTCACTGAAGCTTTCTTT. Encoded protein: CASSLGLVTEAFF.

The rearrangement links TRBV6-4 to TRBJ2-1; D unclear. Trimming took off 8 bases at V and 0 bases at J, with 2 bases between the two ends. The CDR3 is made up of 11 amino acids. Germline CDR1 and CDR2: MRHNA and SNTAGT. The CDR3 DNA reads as TGTGCCAGCCCCTCCTACAATGAGCAGTTCTTC. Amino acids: CASPSYNEQFF.

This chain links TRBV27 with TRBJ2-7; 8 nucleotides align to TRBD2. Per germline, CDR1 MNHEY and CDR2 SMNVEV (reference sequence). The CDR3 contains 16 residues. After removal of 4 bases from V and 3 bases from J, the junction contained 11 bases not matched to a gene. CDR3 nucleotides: TGTGCCAGCAGTTGGGCCCGGGGGGGGCGGCTCTACGAGCAGTACTTC. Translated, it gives CASSWARGGRLYEQYF.

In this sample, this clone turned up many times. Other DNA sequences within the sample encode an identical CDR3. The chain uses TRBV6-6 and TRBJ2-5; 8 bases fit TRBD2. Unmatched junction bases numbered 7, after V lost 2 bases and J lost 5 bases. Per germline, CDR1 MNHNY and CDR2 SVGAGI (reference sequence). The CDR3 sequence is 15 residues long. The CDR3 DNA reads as TGTGCCAGCAGTTACCCCAGCGGGAGATGGGAGACCCAGTACTTC. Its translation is CASSYPSGRWETQYF.

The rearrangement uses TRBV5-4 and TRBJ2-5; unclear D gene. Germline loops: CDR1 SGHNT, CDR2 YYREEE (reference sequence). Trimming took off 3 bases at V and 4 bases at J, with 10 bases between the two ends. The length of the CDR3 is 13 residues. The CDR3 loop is CASSSRTAETQYF. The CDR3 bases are TGTGCCAGCAGCTCTAGGACGGCAGAGACCCAGTACTTC.

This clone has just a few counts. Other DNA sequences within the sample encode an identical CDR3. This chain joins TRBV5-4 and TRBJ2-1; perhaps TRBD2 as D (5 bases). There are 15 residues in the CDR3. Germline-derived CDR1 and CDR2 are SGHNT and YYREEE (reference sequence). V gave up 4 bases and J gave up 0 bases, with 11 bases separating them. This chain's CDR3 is CASSPTGDSYNEQFF. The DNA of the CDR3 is TGTGCCAGCAGCCCAACCGGGGACTCCTACAATGAGCAGTTCTTC.

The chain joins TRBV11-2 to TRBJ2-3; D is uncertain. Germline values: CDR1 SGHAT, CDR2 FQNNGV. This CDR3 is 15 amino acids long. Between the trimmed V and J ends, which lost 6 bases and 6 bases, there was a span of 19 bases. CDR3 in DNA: TGTGCCAGCAGTCCCTGGGGTAACCAGGCGGATACGCAGTATTTT. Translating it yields CASSPWGNQADTQYF. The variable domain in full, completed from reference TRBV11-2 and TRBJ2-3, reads EAGVAQSPRYKIIEKRQSVAFWCNPISGHATLYWYQQILGQGPKLLIQFQNNGVVDDSQLPKDRFSAERLKGVDSTLKIQPAKLEDSAVYLCASSPWGNQADTQYFGPGTRLTVL.

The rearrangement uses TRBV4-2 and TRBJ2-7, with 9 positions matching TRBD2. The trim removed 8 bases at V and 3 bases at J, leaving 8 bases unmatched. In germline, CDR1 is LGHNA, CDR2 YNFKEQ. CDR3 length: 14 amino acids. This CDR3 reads CASSAGGPDYEQYF. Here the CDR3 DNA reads TGTGCCAGCTCTGCGGGAGGGCCGGACTACGAGCAGTACTTC.

The CDR3 DNA follows: TGTGCCACCAGCAGAGAGGGAGGTCAAGAGACCCAGTACTTC. Translating it yields CATSREGGQETQYF. V gene TRBV15 combines with J gene TRBJ2-5; D might be TRBD2 (6 bases). Germline lookup yields CDR1 LNHNV and CDR2 YYDKDF (reference sequence). The CDR3 contains 14 residues. V was trimmed by 0 bases and J by 2 bases, leaving 7 bases between them.

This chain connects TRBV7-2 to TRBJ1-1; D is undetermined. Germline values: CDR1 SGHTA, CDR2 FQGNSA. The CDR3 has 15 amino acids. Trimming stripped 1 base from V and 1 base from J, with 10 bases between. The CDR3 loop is CASSLGVWSNTEAFF. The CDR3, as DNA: TGTGCCAGCAGCTTAGGGGTATGGTCGAACACTGAAGCTTTCTTT.

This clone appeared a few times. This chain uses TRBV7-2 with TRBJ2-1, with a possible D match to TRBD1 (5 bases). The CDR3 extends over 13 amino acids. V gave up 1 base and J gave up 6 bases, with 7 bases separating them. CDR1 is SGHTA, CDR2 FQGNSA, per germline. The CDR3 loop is CASSLDRSNEQFF. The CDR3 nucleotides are TGTGCCAGCAGCTTAGACAGGTCCAATGAGCAGTTCTTC.

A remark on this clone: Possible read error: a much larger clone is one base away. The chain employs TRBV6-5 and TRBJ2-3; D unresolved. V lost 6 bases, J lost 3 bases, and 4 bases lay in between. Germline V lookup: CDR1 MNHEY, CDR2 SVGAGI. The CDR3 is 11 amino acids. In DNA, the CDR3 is TGTGCCAGCAGATTAACAGATACGCAGTATTTT. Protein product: CASRLTDTQYF.

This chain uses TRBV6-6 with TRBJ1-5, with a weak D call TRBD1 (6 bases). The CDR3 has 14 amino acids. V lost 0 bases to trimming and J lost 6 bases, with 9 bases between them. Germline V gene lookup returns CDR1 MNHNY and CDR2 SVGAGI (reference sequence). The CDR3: CASSYSAGAQPQHF. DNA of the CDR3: TGTGCCAGCAGTTACTCAGCAGGGGCTCAGCCCCAGCATTTT.

The CDR3 spells CSARLGAQYF. In DNA, the CDR3 is TGCAGTGCTAGACTAGGTGCGCAGTATTTT. V is TRBV20-1 and J is TRBJ2-3; the D is unclear. Germline V lookup: CDR1 DFQATT, CDR2 SNEGSKA (reference sequence). With 2 bases removed from V and 10 bases from J, the gap between germline ends came to 7 bases. CDR3 length: 10 amino acids.

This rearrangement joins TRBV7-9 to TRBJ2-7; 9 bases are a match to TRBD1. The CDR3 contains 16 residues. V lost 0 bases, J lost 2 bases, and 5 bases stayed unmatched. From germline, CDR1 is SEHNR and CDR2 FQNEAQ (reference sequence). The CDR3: CASSLALGQGPYEQYF. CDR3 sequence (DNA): TGTGCCAGCAGCTTAGCCTTGGGACAGGGACCCTACGAGCAGTACTTC.

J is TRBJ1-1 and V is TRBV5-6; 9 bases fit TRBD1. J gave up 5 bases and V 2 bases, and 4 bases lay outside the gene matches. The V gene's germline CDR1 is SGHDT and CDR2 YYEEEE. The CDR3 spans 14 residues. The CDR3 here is CASSLQGARTEAFF. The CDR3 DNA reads TGTGCCAGCAGCTTACAGGGGGCGCGGACTGAAGCTTTCTTT.

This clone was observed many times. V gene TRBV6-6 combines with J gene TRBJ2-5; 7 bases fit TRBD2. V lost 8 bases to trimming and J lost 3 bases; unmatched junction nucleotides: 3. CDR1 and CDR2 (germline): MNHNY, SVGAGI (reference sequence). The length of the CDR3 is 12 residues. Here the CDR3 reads CASGLAEETQYF. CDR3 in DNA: TGTGCCAGCGGGCTAGCGGAAGAGACCCAGTACTTC.

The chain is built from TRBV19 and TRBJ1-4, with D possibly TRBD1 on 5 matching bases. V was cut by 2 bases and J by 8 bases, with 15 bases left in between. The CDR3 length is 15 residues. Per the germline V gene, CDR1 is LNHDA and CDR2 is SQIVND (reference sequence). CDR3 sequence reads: CASSIFRAAGEKLFF. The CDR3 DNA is TGTGCCAGTAGTATATTCAGGGCCGCGGGCGAAAAACTGTTTTTT.